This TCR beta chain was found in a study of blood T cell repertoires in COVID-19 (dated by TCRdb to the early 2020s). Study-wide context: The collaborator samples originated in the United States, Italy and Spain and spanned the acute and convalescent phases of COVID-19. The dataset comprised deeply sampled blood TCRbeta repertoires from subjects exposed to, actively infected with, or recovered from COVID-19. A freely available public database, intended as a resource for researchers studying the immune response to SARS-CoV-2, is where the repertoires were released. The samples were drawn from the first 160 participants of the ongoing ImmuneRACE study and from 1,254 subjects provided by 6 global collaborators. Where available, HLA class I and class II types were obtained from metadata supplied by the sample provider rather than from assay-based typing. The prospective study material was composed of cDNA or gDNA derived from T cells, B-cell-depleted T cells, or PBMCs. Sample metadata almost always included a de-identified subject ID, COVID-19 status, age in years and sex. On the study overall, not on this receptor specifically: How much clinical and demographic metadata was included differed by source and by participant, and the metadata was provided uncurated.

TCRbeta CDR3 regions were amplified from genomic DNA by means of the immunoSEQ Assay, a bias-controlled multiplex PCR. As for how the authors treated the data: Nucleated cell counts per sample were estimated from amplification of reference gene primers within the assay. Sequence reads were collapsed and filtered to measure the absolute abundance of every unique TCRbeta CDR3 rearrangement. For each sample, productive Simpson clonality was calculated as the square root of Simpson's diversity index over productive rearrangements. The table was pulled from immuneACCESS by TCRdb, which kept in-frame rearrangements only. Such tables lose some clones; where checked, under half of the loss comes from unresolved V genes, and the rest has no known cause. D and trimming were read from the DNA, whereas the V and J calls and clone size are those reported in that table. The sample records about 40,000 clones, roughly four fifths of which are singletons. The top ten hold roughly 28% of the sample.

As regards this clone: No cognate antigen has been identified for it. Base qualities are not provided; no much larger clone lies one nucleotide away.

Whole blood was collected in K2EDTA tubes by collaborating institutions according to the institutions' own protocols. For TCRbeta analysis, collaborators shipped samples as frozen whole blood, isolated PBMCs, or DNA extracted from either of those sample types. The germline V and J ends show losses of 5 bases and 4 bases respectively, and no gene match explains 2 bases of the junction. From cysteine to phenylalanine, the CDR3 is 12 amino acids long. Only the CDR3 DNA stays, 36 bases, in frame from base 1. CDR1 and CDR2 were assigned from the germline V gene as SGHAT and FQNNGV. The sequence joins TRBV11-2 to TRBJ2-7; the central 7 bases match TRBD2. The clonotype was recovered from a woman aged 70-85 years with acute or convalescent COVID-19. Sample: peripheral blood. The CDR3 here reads CASSPRGYEQYF. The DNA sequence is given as TGTGCCAGCAGCCCGCGGGGGTACGAGCAGTACTTC.